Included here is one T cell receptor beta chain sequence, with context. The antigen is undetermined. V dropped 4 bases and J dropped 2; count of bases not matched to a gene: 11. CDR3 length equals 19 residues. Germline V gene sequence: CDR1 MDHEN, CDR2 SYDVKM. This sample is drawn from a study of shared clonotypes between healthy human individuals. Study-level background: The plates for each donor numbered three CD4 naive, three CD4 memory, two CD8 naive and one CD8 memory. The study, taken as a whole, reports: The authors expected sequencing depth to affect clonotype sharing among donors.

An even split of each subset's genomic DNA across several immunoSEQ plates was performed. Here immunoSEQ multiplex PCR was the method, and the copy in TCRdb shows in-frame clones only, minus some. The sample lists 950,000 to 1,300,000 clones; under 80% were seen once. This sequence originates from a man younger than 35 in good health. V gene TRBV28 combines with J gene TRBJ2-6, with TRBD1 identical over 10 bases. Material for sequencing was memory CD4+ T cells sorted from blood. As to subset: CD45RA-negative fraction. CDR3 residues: CASSSYRDRGEAGANVLTF. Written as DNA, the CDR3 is TGTGCCAGCAGTTCATACCGGGACAGGGGTGAAGCTGGGGCCAACGTCCTGACTTTC.